This T cell receptor (beta chain) was recovered during a study of blood T cell repertoires in COVID-19. Assay used: immunoSEQ multiplex PCR; TCRdb lists only in-frame clones, some missing. The sample records around 190,000 clones, 65% to 80% being singletons. Those who participated ranged in age from roughly 18 to 89 years and resided in about two dozen US areas. The CDR3 loop spans 13 amino acids. The V gene's germline CDR1 is MGHRA and CDR2 YSYEKL. V lost 5 bases and J lost 2, with 9 bases in between. The specimen sequenced was PBMCs or T cells enriched from blood (not recorded which). This chain joins TRBV4-1 and TRBJ1-2; a possible D gene is TRBD1 (5 bases). This clonotype originated in a woman aged 50 to 65 with acute COVID-19. The CDR3 spells CASSGATNYGYTF. CDR3 nucleotide sequence: TGCGCCAGCAGCGGGGCCACAAACTATGGCTACACCTTC.